Shown below are 16 T cell receptor beta chains from a single sample sequenced in a study of EBV T-cell therapy then PD-1 blockade in nasopharyngeal carcinoma (dated by TCRdb to the early 2020s). The treatment or condition label here, explained by the study, means: AdE1-LMPpoly-expanded autologous EBV-specific T-cell therapy followed by anti-PD-1 nivolumab. No antigen has been identified for these receptors. The library relied on the immunoSEQ multiplex PCR assay. TCRdb re-hosts the immuneACCESS table, in-frame sequences only. Its copies lack some clones; in the studies checked, an unresolved V gene accounts for under half of them, and the cause for the rest is not known. In all, the sample holds about 22,000 clones, and approximately 83% of those were seen once. Jointly, the top ten make up 24% of the sample. The source material was CD8+ T cells from blood, sampled at day -245 from a patient whose treatment included autologous EBV-specific T cells and nivolumab. Receptor source: a middle-aged man with nasopharyngeal carcinoma.

This chain joins TRBV30 and TRBJ1-1; D ambiguous. Trimming pared 3 bases from V and 11 bases from J, leaving 19 bases between. Germline V gene data show CDR1 as GTSNPN and CDR2 as SVGIG (reference sequence). The CDR3 totals 13 residues. Written as DNA, the CDR3 is TGTGCCTGGAGGGTCCACCGGGCCTACTTCGCTTTCTTT. Its translation: CAWRVHRAYFAFF.

This clone was picked up one time. The CDR3, as DNA: TGTGCCAGCAGCTTAGCCCCAGGGAACCAAGAGACCCAGTACTTC. Translated, it gives CASSLAPGNQETQYF. The chain carries TRBV7-7 and TRBJ2-5; tentatively, D is TRBD1 (5 bases). V lost 0 bases to trimming and J lost 0 bases, with 8 bases between them. Germline V gene data show CDR1 as SSHAT and CDR2 as FNYEAQ (reference sequence). CDR3 length: 15 amino acids.

V is TRBV6-5 and J is TRBJ2-3; 10 bases map to TRBD2. The CDR3 is 15 residues long. V lost 4 bases, J lost 6 bases, and 7 bases stayed unmatched. Germline values: CDR1 MNHEY, CDR2 SVGAGI. CDR3 sequence (DNA): TGTGCCAGCAGTTCGCTAGCGGGGGAGGGGGATACGCAGTATTTT. This translates into CASSSLAGEGDTQYF.

V is TRBV6-5 and J is TRBJ2-3; TRBD2 agrees at 11 bases. After removal of 2 bases from V and 7 bases from J, the junction contained 5 bases not matched to a gene. Germline CDR1 reads MNHEY; CDR2 reads SVGAGI. This CDR3 is 15 amino acids long. The CDR3 reads CASSYLSGGANTQYF. The CDR3 coding sequence is TGTGCCAGCAGTTACCTTAGCGGGGGGGCAAATACGCAGTATTTT.

The chain employs TRBV14 and TRBJ2-4; D is ambiguous. V was shortened by 9 bases and J by 2 bases, with 8 bases between the two germline ends. Germline CDR1 is SGHDN and CDR2 is FVKESK. The CDR3 consists of 12 residues. The CDR3 spells CASKGTKNIQYF. CDR3 bases: TGTGCCAGTAAGGGTACCAAAAACATTCAGTACTTC.

The rearrangement links TRBV27 to TRBJ2-7; tentatively, D is TRBD2 (7 bases). V lost 2 bases and J lost 4, with 15 bases in between. The CDR3 consists of 15 residues. Looked up from germline, CDR1 is MNHEY and CDR2 is SMNVEV (reference sequence). In DNA form, the CDR3 reads TGTGCCAGCAGTTTAGAAGGGGGGGACGCATACGAGCAGTACTTC. Amino acids: CASSLEGGDAYEQYF.

The gene calls are TRBV6-4 and TRBJ2-1; D may be TRBD2 (7 bases). V lost 6 bases to trimming and J lost 7 bases, with 16 bases between them. The CDR3 spans 14 residues. Germline assignment: CDR1 MRHNA and CDR2 SNTAGT. The chain's CDR3 is CASSGGPEANEQFF. CDR3 sequence (DNA): TGTGCCAGCAGCGGGGGGCCAGAGGCTAATGAGCAGTTCTTC.

The table lists this clone with a count of one. The chain employs TRBV5-1 and TRBJ2-1, with TRBD1 matching over 7 bases. The CDR3 extends over 13 amino acids. Trimming removed 5 bases from V and 6 bases from J; junction bases left unmatched: 5. Germline lookup yields CDR1 SGHRS and CDR2 YFSETQ. CDR3 amino acids: CASSNQGVNEQFF. The CDR3 bases are TGCGCCAGCAGTAATCAGGGGGTCAATGAGCAGTTCTTC.

V is TRBV9 and J is TRBJ1-3, with 8 bases that match TRBD1. From germline, CDR1 is SGDLS and CDR2 YYNGEE. With V trimmed by 4 bases and J by 0 bases, 9 bases remained unmatched. The CDR3 is 17 amino acids. The CDR3 DNA is TGTGCCAGCAGCCCTTTTCAGGGGGCCAGCTCTGGAAACACCATATATTTT. Translating it yields CASSPFQGASSGNTIYF.

The chain is built from TRBV6-5 and TRBJ1-5, with 8 bases aligning to TRBD1. Germline-derived CDR1 and CDR2 are MNHEY and SVGAGI. This CDR3 has 15 residues. Unmatched junction bases numbered 7, after V lost 6 bases and J lost 3 bases. Here the CDR3 DNA reads TGTGCCAGCAGGAGAGGACAGGGAGTCAATCAGCCCCAGCATTTT. This sequence encodes CASRRGQGVNQPQHF.

The rearrangement links TRBV6-5 to TRBJ2-7; D may be TRBD2 (5 bases). The length of the CDR3 is 15 residues. Germline values: CDR1 MNHEY, CDR2 SVGAGI. V was pared by 0 bases and J by 1 base, with 10 bases between. DNA for the CDR3: TGTGCCAGCAGTTACTCCGCGACGGGGTCCTACGAGCAGTACTTC. Amino acids: CASSYSATGSYEQYF.

The V call is TRBV5-5, the J call TRBJ1-1, with 11 bases matching TRBD1. The length of the CDR3 is 14 residues. V shed 4 bases and J 4 bases; nucleotides not matched to a gene: 3. CDR1 and CDR2 (germline): SGHKS, YYEKEE (reference sequence). This chain's CDR3 is CASSRDRGTTEAFF. CDR3 nucleotide sequence: TGTGCCAGCAGCCGGGACAGGGGGACCACTGAAGCTTTCTTT.

This clone was seen only once. This chain connects TRBV4-1 to TRBJ1-1; no reliable D call. The V end lost 2 bases, the J end lost 5 bases, and 9 bases lay between the germline ends. Germline assignment: CDR1 MGHRA and CDR2 YSYEKL. CDR3 size: 13 residues. CDR3 nucleotide sequence: TGCGCCAGCAGCCAAATTCGTGGGACTGAAGCTTTCTTT. Translating gives CASSQIRGTEAFF.

The chain has TRBV7-6 and TRBJ2-1, with 9 bases aligning to TRBD1. In germline, CDR1 is SGHVS, CDR2 FNYEAQ. The length of the CDR3 is 16 residues. V gave up 1 base and J gave up 9 bases; unmatched junction bases: 10. The CDR3 spells CASSLVAYRGPSEQFF. The CDR3 DNA follows: TGTGCCAGCAGCTTAGTAGCCTACAGGGGGCCAAGTGAGCAGTTCTTC.

The genes are TRBV6-5 and TRBJ2-7; no clear D gene. The CDR3 totals 12 residues. V was pared by 6 bases and J by 6 bases, with 12 bases between. Germline CDR1 MNHEY, CDR2 SVGAGI. Here the CDR3 DNA reads TGTGCCAGCAGAGTGGGCCTGCGCGAGCAGTACTTC. It specifies CASRVGLREQYF.

This rearrangement joins TRBV4-3 to TRBJ1-2, with D perhaps matching TRBD1 (6 bases). The CDR3 totals 16 residues. Germline V gene sequence: CDR1 LGHNA, CDR2 YSLEER. Trimming removed 1 base from V and 8 bases from J, with 20 bases in between. In DNA form, the CDR3 reads TGCGCCAGCAGCCAAGTTCGCCACAGGGTGACAGAGGGCTACACCTTC. This gives the protein CASSQVRHRVTEGYTF.